This T cell receptor beta chain stems from a study of CD8+CD57+ T cells in acquired aplastic anemia. Overall study: Across the sorted CD4+ and CD8+ cells, DNA amounts averaged around 3.2 ug.

This clonotype came up a few times. Sequencing involved patients with CD8+CD57+ cell expansion previously shown by flow cytometry. Researchers used genomic DNA as the template to profile TCR beta VDJ and CDR3. TCRdb re-analysed the reads in MiXCR, keeping a single row per CDR3 protein. The profile shows approximately 190,000 distinct CDR3 sequences, 48% of them singletons. Germline V CDR1 and CDR2: GTSNPN, SVGIG (reference sequence). The length of the CDR3 is 16 residues. The V end lost 5 bases, the J end lost 0 bases, and 19 bases lay between the germline ends. This TCR was recovered from a human donor with aplastic anemia. Material for sequencing was sorted CD4+, CD8+, or CD8+CD57+ T cells (not recorded which) from PBMCs. V usage is TRBV30 and J usage is TRBJ1-2; possible D gene TRBD1, 5 bases. The CDR3 DNA is TGTGCCTGGTCCCGGGACCGGGACCTAGCTAACTATGGCTACACCTTC. It is translated as CAWSRDRDLANYGYTF.